This TCR beta chain came from a study of monozygotic twins with inflammatory bowel disease. TCRdb reprocessed the 5' RACE reads; each CDR3 protein has one entry and no DNA is given. The sample has over 110,000 distinct CDR3 sequences, and its top ten clones hold under 2.5%. Points on this clonotype: Its cognate antigen is unknown.

The CDR3 covers 17 residues. Germline V gene data show CDR1 as ENHRY and CDR2 as SYGVKD. The study's findings and limits: IBD patients shared fewer clonotypes with other individuals than healthy twins, especially patients with disease activity signs.

Sequencing used blood. This receptor was obtained from a human donor with ulcerative colitis or Crohn's disease, or a healthy co-twin of an affected twin (not recorded which). The J gene is TRBJ1-5, the V gene TRBV10-3; TCRdb designates TRBD1, a call that cannot be tested without DNA. This chain's CDR3 is CAISESSGAYSNQPQHF.